The 32 T cell receptor beta chains below all came from one sample that was sequenced in a study of cytomegalovirus exposure and HLA in healthy donors. Vbeta (60) and Jbeta (13) primers were used in the PCR. The assay was immunoSEQ multiplex PCR, and TCRdb's table has in-frame clones only and misses some. The sample records about 160,000 clones, roughly 87% being singletons. The specimen was PBMCs. These receptors were obtained from a woman in her twenties or thirties in good health and CMV-seronegative.

In this sample, this clone turned up a few times. The chain recombines TRBV5-6 with TRBJ1-3; no clear D. The V end was cut by 1 base, the J end by 0 bases, with 14 bases between. The germline V gene has CDR1 SGHDT and CDR2 YYEEEE. The CDR3 is 17 residues long. This chain's CDR3 is CASSLLARNPSGNTIYF. CDR3 sequence (DNA): TGTGCCAGCAGCTTGCTTGCCAGAAACCCCTCTGGAAACACCATATATTTT.

J is TRBJ2-7 and V is TRBV30; TRBD1 is a possible D gene (6 bases). V gave up 0 bases and J gave up 0 bases, with 18 bases separating them. This CDR3 is built from 17 residues. Germline CDR1 GTSNPN, CDR2 SVGIG (reference sequence). The CDR3 DNA sequence: TGTGCCTGGAGTGTCTCACCCGCAGGGGCGCTCTCCTACGAGCAGTACTTC. Encoded protein: CAWSVSPAGALSYEQYF. Supplemented by reference TRBV30 and TRBJ2-7, the full variable domain reads SQTIHQWPATLVQPVGSPLSLECTVEGTSNPNLYWYRQAAGRGLQLLFYSVGIGQISSEVPQNLSASRPQDRQFILSSKKLLLSDSGFYLCAWSVSPAGALSYEQYFGPGTRLTVT.

The chain joins TRBV9 to TRBJ2-1; 7 bases agree with TRBD2. CDR1 is SGDLS, CDR2 YYNGEE, per germline. This CDR3 comprises 15 residues. V trimming: 0 bases; J trimming: 4 bases; junction bases outside the gene matches: 4. The chain's CDR3 is CASSVAGGGYNEQFF. In DNA, the CDR3 is TGTGCCAGCAGCGTAGCGGGAGGCGGGTACAATGAGCAGTTCTTC.

The V gene is TRBV30, the J gene TRBJ2-7; the D gene is possibly TRBD1 (8 bases). This CDR3 has 17 amino acids. Germline CDR1 reads GTSNPN; CDR2 reads SVGIG (reference sequence). Trimming removed 1 base from V and 2 bases from J, with 21 bases in between. In DNA form, the CDR3 reads TGTGCCTGGAGTGGGGGGACTACAGGGGGGGGAGCCTACGAGCAGTACTTC. Amino acid sequence: CAWSGGTTGGGAYEQYF.

The chain combines TRBV2 with TRBJ1-2; D is ambiguous. CDR1 is SNHLY and CDR2 is FYNNEI in the germline V gene. The V and J ends lost 2 bases and 6 bases respectively, with 13 bases between them. The CDR3 runs to 14 residues. The CDR3 nucleotides are TGTGCCAGCAGTGAATTAAGCCGCTCGGATGGCTACACCTTC. It specifies CASSELSRSDGYTF.

The gene calls are TRBV10-2 and TRBJ1-1, with TRBD1 matching 10 bases. J was trimmed by 6 bases and V by 3 bases; bases with no gene match: 4. Germline-derived CDR1 and CDR2 are WSHSY and SAAADI. The CDR3 covers 14 residues. The CDR3 loop reads CASSELGQGAEAFF. The DNA for the CDR3 is TGCGCCAGCAGTGAATTAGGACAGGGGGCTGAAGCTTTCTTT.

V usage is TRBV19 and J usage is TRBJ2-2; D remains unclear. V lost 5 bases and J lost 1, with 8 bases in between. This CDR3 spans 14 amino acids. CDR1 is LNHDA and CDR2 is SQIVND in the germline V gene (reference sequence). CDR3 sequence reads: CASSFTRNTGELFF. CDR3 bases: TGTGCCAGTAGTTTTACACGGAACACCGGGGAGCTGTTTTTT.

The rearrangement links TRBV10-3 to TRBJ2-7, with TRBD2 identical over 7 bases. Germline V CDR1 and CDR2: ENHRY, SYGVKD. CDR3 length: 17 residues. V lost 0 bases, J lost 4 bases, and 12 bases stayed unmatched. This CDR3 is CAISESTRGRGMYEQYF. CDR3 sequence (DNA): TGTGCCATCAGTGAGTCGACTCGCGGGAGAGGAATGTACGAGCAGTACTTC.

The chain couples TRBV29-1 to TRBJ2-7, with TRBD1 matching 7 bases. This CDR3 region has 11 residues. CDR1 is SQVTM, CDR2 ANQGSEA, per germline. After removal of 3 bases from V and 6 bases from J, the junction contained 2 bases not matched to a gene. The CDR3 nucleotides are TGCAGCGTTGAGCAGGGGGTCGAGCAGTACTTC. Translated, it gives CSVEQGVEQYF.

The rearrangement joins TRBV5-4 to TRBJ1-2, with 7 bases aligning to TRBD1. The germline gives CDR1 SGHNT, CDR2 YYREEE (reference sequence). The CDR3 extends over 13 amino acids. Trimming cost V 4 bases and J 8 bases; bases outside gene matches: 8. As DNA, the CDR3 is TGTGCCAGCAGCCCAAGACAGGGCGTCGGCTACACCTTC. This translates into CASSPRQGVGYTF.

J is TRBJ1-5 and V is TRBV11-2, with D possibly TRBD1 on 5 matching bases. Trimming removed 8 bases at V and 3 bases at J, with 20 bases between. The length of the CDR3 is 16 residues. Germline CDR1 SGHAT, CDR2 FQNNGV. The DNA for the CDR3 is TGTGCCAGCTCCGACAACACCCAGGGTCCCAATCAGCCCCAGCATTTT. Its protein product is CASSDNTQGPNQPQHF.

The chain links TRBV2 to TRBJ2-1, with D possibly matching TRBD1 (6 bases). The CDR3 runs to 13 residues. Between the trimmed V and J ends, which lost 1 base and 14 bases, there was a span of 15 bases. Germline V CDR1 and CDR2: SNHLY, FYNNEI. This CDR3 is CASSEVGTPDKFF. Here the CDR3 DNA reads TGTGCCAGCAGTGAAGTGGGGACACCTGACAAGTTCTTC. The whole variable domain, remainder taken from reference TRBV2 and TRBJ2-1, is EPEVTQTPSHQVTQMGQEVILRCVPISNHLYFYWYRQILGQKVEFLVSFYNNEISEKSEIFDDQFSVERPDGSNFTLKIRSTKLEDSAMYFCASSEVGTPDKFFGPGTRLTVL.

The chain joins TRBV11-2 to TRBJ2-7; 7 bases match TRBD2. The V gene's germline CDR1 is SGHAT and CDR2 FQNNGV. Unmatched junction bases numbered 7, after V lost 5 bases and J lost 12 bases. The CDR3 sequence is 11 residues long. CDR3 sequence (DNA): TGTGCCAGCAGCCTTCGGGGAGGGGCGTACTTC. It encodes CASSLRGGAYF.

This chain joins TRBV5-1 and TRBJ2-5; a possible D gene is TRBD1 (6 bases). CDR1 and CDR2 from the germline V gene are SGHRS and YFSETQ. Trimming took off 3 bases at V and 5 bases at J, with 11 bases between the two ends. CDR3 length equals 13 residues. CDR3 sequence (DNA): TGCGCCAGCAGCTATTCAGGGGTCGAGACCCAGTACTTC. It yields the protein CASSYSGVETQYF.

The chain has TRBV18 and TRBJ2-1; 8 bases fit TRBD2. V was pared by 3 bases and J by 3 bases, with 1 base of the junction left unmatched. The CDR3 loop spans 14 amino acids. Germline V lookup: CDR1 KGHSH, CDR2 LQKENI. CDR3 sequence: CASSPAGGYNEQFF. The CDR3 bases are TGTGCCAGCTCACCGGCGGGGGGCTACAATGAGCAGTTCTTC.

In the case of this clone: One junction end does not reproduce the germline sequence, and a read error may be involved. This specimen includes other DNA sequences encoding the same CDR3. The CDR3 region is CASSLGQGYEKLFF. The CDR3 coding sequence is TGCGCCAGCAGCTTGGGGCAGGGGTATGAAAAACTGTTTTTT. This chain uses TRBV5-6 with TRBJ1-4; TRBD1 might be the D (6 bases). The V gene's germline CDR1 is SGHDT and CDR2 YYEEEE. This CDR3 spans 14 amino acids. Full variable domain (rest looked up from reference TRBV5-6 and TRBJ1-4): DAGVTQSPTHLIKTRGQQVTLRCSPKSGHDTVSWYQQALGQGPQFIFQYYEEEERQRGNFPDRFSGHQFPNYSSELNVNALLLGDSALYLCASSLGQGYEKLFFGSGTQLSVL.

This clone was recorded once. The rearrangement links TRBV5-8 to TRBJ2-3; D perhaps matches TRBD1 (5 bases). Per germline, CDR1 SGHTS and CDR2 YDEGEE. The CDR3 has 14 amino acids. V dropped 0 bases and J dropped 0 bases, with 5 bases sitting between them. CDR3 region: CASSLGQSTDTQYF. The CDR3 DNA reads as TGTGCCAGCAGCTTGGGACAGAGCACAGATACGCAGTATTTT.

This clone has just one count. This chain connects TRBV18 to TRBJ2-7; TRBD1 agrees at 7 bases. After removal of 6 bases from V and 3 bases from J, the junction contained 8 bases not matched to a gene. Germline CDR1 KGHSH, CDR2 LQKENI. CDR3 length equals 14 residues. The CDR3 DNA reads as TGTGCCAGCTCTCCTTCCCGGGACAGCTACGAGCAGTACTTC. It encodes CASSPSRDSYEQYF. Based on the CDR3 plus reference TRBV18 and TRBJ2-7, the full variable domain is NAGVMQNPRHLVRRRGQEARLRCSPMKGHSHVYWYRQLPEEGLKFMVYLQKENIIDESGMPKERFSAEFPKEGPSILRIQQVVRGDSAAYFCASSPSRDSYEQYFGPGTRLTVT.

This clone came up a few times. The CDR3 here is CASSLRTSEYNEQFF. The CDR3 DNA reads TGTGCCAGCTCACTACGGACTAGCGAATACAATGAGCAGTTCTTC. The rearrangement uses TRBV18 and TRBJ2-1; 9 positions match TRBD2. The J segment lost 4 bases and the V segment lost 4 bases, leaving 5 bases of the junction unmatched. The CDR3 runs 15 residues. Germline values: CDR1 KGHSH, CDR2 LQKENI. The variable domain in full, with the rest retrieved from reference TRBV18 and TRBJ2-1, is NAGVMQNPRHLVRRRGQEARLRCSPMKGHSHVYWYRQLPEEGLKFMVYLQKENIIDESGMPKERFSAEFPKEGPSILRIQQVVRGDSAAYFCASSLRTSEYNEQFFGPGTRLTVL.

The V gene is TRBV5-1, the J gene TRBJ1-4, with TRBD1 as a possible D gene (5 bases). Germline CDR1 SGHRS, CDR2 YFSETQ. Trimming took off 0 bases at V and 6 bases at J, with 6 bases between the two ends. This CDR3 contains 13 residues. The CDR3 DNA follows: TGCGCCAGCAGCTTGGCGACAGATGAAAAACTGTTTTTT. Translated: CASSLATDEKLFF.

This sequence joins TRBV7-2 and TRBJ2-7; tentatively, D is TRBD2 (6 bases). In germline, CDR1 is SGHTA, CDR2 FQGNSA. The CDR3 is 13 residues long. V was clipped by 3 bases and J by 1 base, with 7 bases between them. The CDR3 sequence: CASSLDYSYEQYF. The CDR3 bases are TGTGCCAGCAGCTTGGACTATTCCTACGAGCAGTACTTC.

The V call is TRBV13, the J call TRBJ1-5; 8 nucleotides match TRBD1. The CDR3 length is 15 residues. Germline-derived CDR1 and CDR2 are PRHDT and FYEKMQ (reference sequence). The junction had 2 bases not matched to a gene; V was cut back by 0 bases and J by 4 bases. CDR3 in amino acids: CASSLGRQGNQPQHF. The CDR3 region has the DNA TGTGCCAGCAGCTTAGGCCGACAGGGGAATCAGCCCCAGCATTTT.

The chain has TRBV29-1 and TRBJ2-3; TRBD2 aligns across 10 bases. The CDR3 totals 19 residues. Germline lookup yields CDR1 SQVTM and CDR2 ANQGSEA. The V gene end was trimmed by 7 bases and the J gene end by 2 bases; junction bases not matched to a gene: 21. The CDR3 reads CSAAEGLAGVRRITDTQYF. The CDR3 DNA is TGCAGCGCCGCTGAAGGGCTAGCGGGAGTCCGCAGGATCACAGATACGCAGTATTTT.

This clone was picked up one time. The V and J genes are TRBV7-2 and TRBJ2-1; 14 bases agree with TRBD2. V was pared by 1 base and J by 6 bases, with 8 bases of the junction left unmatched. Germline assignment: CDR1 SGHTA and CDR2 FQGNSA. This CDR3 is 18 amino acids long. CDR3 region: CASSLVGTSGSPSNEQFF. The CDR3 DNA reads TGTGCCAGCAGCTTAGTCGGGACTAGCGGGAGTCCTTCCAATGAGCAGTTCTTC.

CDR3 in amino acids: CASSVLQRGSTDTQYF. The CDR3 bases are TGTGCCAGCAGCGTCCTTCAGCGGGGTAGCACAGATACGCAGTATTTT. This chain uses TRBV9 with TRBJ2-3, with 7 bases fitting TRBD2. Germline V gene sequence: CDR1 SGDLS, CDR2 YYNGEE. The junction had 6 bases not matched to a gene; V was cut back by 2 bases and J by 0 bases. CDR3 size: 16 residues.

J is TRBJ2-5 and V is TRBV4-1, with 7 bases aligning to TRBD1. The J call is uncertain, as TRBJ2-7 better fits the DNA end. The CDR3 runs 16 residues. The germline V gene encodes CDR1 MGHRA and CDR2 YSYEKL. CDR3 DNA: TGCGCCAGCAGCCATTGGACAGGCGAATACTCCTACGAGCAGTACTTC. The encoded protein is CASSHWTGEYSYEQYF.

V usage is TRBV4-2 and J usage is TRBJ2-1, with TRBD2 matching 14 bases. The CDR3 consists of 15 residues. The germline gives CDR1 LGHNA, CDR2 YNFKEQ. V shed 2 bases and J 9 bases; nucleotides not matched to a gene: 3. This CDR3 is CASSQRLAGGGEQFF. The CDR3 DNA reads TGTGCCAGCAGCCAAAGACTAGCGGGAGGGGGTGAGCAGTTCTTC.

This clone was seen only a few times. This chain uses TRBV5-4 with TRBJ2-3; 12 bases are a match to TRBD2. Losses at the gene ends were 3 bases for V and 3 bases for J; bases not matched to a gene: 2. The V gene's germline CDR1 is SGHNT and CDR2 YYREEE (reference sequence). CDR3 size: 15 residues. CDR3 sequence (DNA): TGTGCCAGCAGCTCCACTAGCGGGGGGACAGATACGCAGTATTTT. Residues: CASSSTSGGTDTQYF.

This clone showed up just once. This sequence joins TRBV27 and TRBJ2-3; perhaps TRBD2 as D (6 bases). CDR1 is MNHEY and CDR2 is SMNVEV in the germline V gene (reference sequence). CDR3 size: 17 residues. V was trimmed by 1 base and J by 2 bases, leaving 16 bases between them. CDR3 bases: TGTGCCAGCAGTTTATTCTCTTTGGCGGGACCCACAGATACGCAGTATTTT. It translates to CASSLFSLAGPTDTQYF.

The chain is built from TRBV7-2 and TRBJ1-3; D is perhaps TRBD1 (6 bases). CDR1 and CDR2 (germline): SGHTA, FQGNSA. The CDR3 has 14 residues. Trimming removed 1 base at V and 2 bases at J, with 6 bases between. The DNA for the CDR3 is TGTGCCAGCAGCTTAGACAGGGCTGGAAACACCATATATTTT. Encoded protein: CASSLDRAGNTIYF.

The J gene is TRBJ2-3, the V gene TRBV6-5; D may be TRBD2 (5 bases). Germline CDR1 is MNHEY and CDR2 is SVGAGI. The CDR3 runs to 13 residues. V was clipped by 7 bases and J by 0 bases, with 8 bases between them. CDR3: CASKRFSTDTQYF. In DNA form, the CDR3 reads TGTGCCAGCAAGCGGTTTAGCACAGATACGCAGTATTTT.

The chain recombines TRBV7-6 with TRBJ2-1; TRBD2 aligns across 7 bases. The germline gives CDR1 SGHVS, CDR2 FNYEAQ. V shed 1 base and J 2 bases; nucleotides not matched to a gene: 5. The CDR3 is 16 amino acids. CDR3 residues: CASSLVGGSPYNEQFF. The CDR3 coding sequence is TGTGCCAGCAGCTTAGTGGGAGGGAGTCCCTACAATGAGCAGTTCTTC.